Detailed here is one T cell receptor beta chain. The sample comes from a study of siplizumab effects on memory and regulatory T cells. Some clones are missing from TCRdb's copy, which holds only in-frame ones; the method was immunoSEQ multiplex PCR. The sample carries tens of thousands of clones, approximately 97% recorded once. The germline gives CDR1 MNHEY, CDR2 SMNVEV (reference sequence). The CDR3 runs to 14 residues. Trimming took off 7 bases at V and 0 bases at J, with 12 bases between the two ends. This TCR derives from a human donor in good health. J is TRBJ1-2 and V is TRBV27, with no clear D. The specimen was naive CD8+ T cells sorted from blood. The DNA for the CDR3 is TGTGCCAGCAAATCGGCGGGCTCTAACTATGGCTACACCTTC. It translates to CASKSAGSNYGYTF.